The 6 T cell receptor beta chains reported below all come from one sample, sequenced in a study of blood T cell repertoires in COVID-19. Clones were read by immunoSEQ multiplex PCR, and TCRdb kept only the in-frame ones, dropping some. The sample records some 340,000 clones, more than 70% being singletons. The sequenced material came from PBMCs or T cells enriched from blood (not recorded which). The receptors derive from a woman in her twenties or thirties who had recovered from COVID-19.

The chain uses TRBV18 and TRBJ1-1; 9 nucleotides line up with TRBD1. The CDR3 consists of 15 residues. Germline V gene lookup returns CDR1 KGHSH and CDR2 LQKENI. J gave up 3 bases and V 2 bases, and 4 bases lay outside the gene matches. This chain's CDR3 is CASSPGTGQYTEAFF. In nucleotides, the CDR3 is TGTGCCAGCTCACCAGGGACAGGGCAGTACACTGAAGCTTTCTTT.

The J gene is TRBJ1-4, the V gene TRBV27; D perhaps matches TRBD1 (6 bases). The CDR3 consists of 16 residues. Trimming removed 6 bases from V and 5 bases from J, with 19 bases in between. Per germline, CDR1 MNHEY and CDR2 SMNVEV (reference sequence). The CDR3: CASSPIRDIGNEKLFF. The CDR3 DNA reads as TGTGCCAGCAGCCCGATTCGGGACATTGGCAATGAAAAACTGTTTTTT.

This clone was seen more than once but under ten times. J is TRBJ1-5 and V is TRBV7-2; the D is unclear. The CDR3 contains 15 residues. Trimming removed 5 bases at V and 0 bases at J, with 11 bases between. CDR1 is SGHTA and CDR2 is FQGNSA in the germline V gene. CDR3 protein: CASSREVDSNQPQHF. The DNA for the CDR3 is TGTGCCAGCAGCCGGGAGGTGGATAGCAATCAGCCCCAGCATTTT.

The chain links TRBV3-1 (or the pseudogene TRBV3-2) to TRBJ2-2, with 9 bases lining up with TRBD2. CDR3 size: 17 residues. Germline assignment: CDR1 LGHDT and CDR2 YNNKEL (reference sequence). J was trimmed by 8 bases and V by 0 bases; bases with no gene match: 10. CDR3 region: CASSQDGLAGTPGELFF. The DNA for the CDR3 is TGTGCCAGCAGCCAAGATGGGCTAGCGGGGACTCCTGGGGAGCTGTTTTTT.

V and J are TRBV13 and TRBJ1-2; D might be TRBD1 (5 bases). Trimming cost V 4 bases and J 6 bases, with 15 bases left between them. CDR3 length: 14 residues. Germline V CDR1 and CDR2: PRHDT, FYEKMQ (reference sequence). CDR3 bases: TGTGCCAGCAGCTCAGCCGGGACTCTTAATGGCTACACCTTC. It encodes CASSSAGTLNGYTF. Drawing the rest from reference TRBV13 and TRBJ1-2, the complete variable domain is AAGVIQSPRHLIKEKRETATLKCYPIPRHDTVYWYQQGPGQDPQFLISFYEKMQSDKGSIPDRFSAQQFSDYHSELNMSSLELGDSALYFCASSSAGTLNGYTFGSGTRLTVV.

The CDR3 sequence is CASSPGTAEAFF. DNA for the CDR3: TGTGCCAGCAGCCCCGGGACAGCTGAAGCTTTCTTT. This rearrangement joins TRBV5-6 to TRBJ1-1, with 7 bases fitting TRBD1. Per germline, CDR1 SGHDT and CDR2 YYEEEE. The CDR3 is made up of 12 amino acids. J lost 6 bases, V lost 4 bases, and 3 bases had no gene match.